This T cell receptor (beta chain) was recovered during a study of blood T cell repertoires in COVID-19 (TCRdb year 2020). Broadly, across the study: The collaborator samples originated in the United States, Italy and Spain and spanned the acute and convalescent phases of COVID-19. The samples were drawn from the first 160 participants of the ongoing ImmuneRACE study and from some 1,300 subjects provided by 6 global collaborators. Subjects who had been exposed to COVID-19, were actively infected with it, or had recovered from it provided the deeply sampled blood TCRbeta repertoires that made up the dataset. A de-identified subject ID, COVID-19 status, age in years and sex were almost always included in the sample metadata. The material from the prospective study consisted of cDNA or gDNA derived from T cells, B-cell-depleted T cells, or PBMCs. The repertoires were released in a freely available public database meant as a resource for research on the immune response to SARS-CoV-2. Where available, HLA class I and class II types were obtained from metadata supplied by the sample provider rather than from assay-based typing. Beyond this particular receptor, the publication reports: Clinical and demographic metadata were provided uncurated, with the amount varying by source and participant.

Whole blood was collected in K2EDTA tubes by collaborating institutions according to the institutions' own protocols. For TCRbeta analysis, collaborators shipped samples in one of three forms: frozen whole blood, isolated PBMCs, or DNA extracted from either of those sample types. TCRbeta CDR3 regions were amplified from genomic DNA by means of the immunoSEQ Assay, a bias-controlled multiplex PCR. Under the source paper's analysis protocol: The number of nucleated cells in each sample was estimated from the amplification of reference gene primers within the assay. To quantify the absolute abundance of each unique TCRbeta CDR3 rearrangement, sequence reads were collapsed and filtered. For each sample, productive Simpson clonality was calculated as the square root of Simpson's diversity index across productive rearrangements. Drawn from immuneACCESS, this table holds only the in-frame rearrangements with V and J called that TCRdb kept. Clones are partly lost; checked studies trace under half to an unresolved V gene and leave the rest unexplained. The DNA gave D and trimming, while V, J and clone size come from that table. This sample comprises approximately 150,000 clones, roughly 84% of them detected only once. Less than 2.5% of the sample is taken by the ten largest.

In regard to this clone: The antigen this receptor binds is unknown. Qualities for individual bases were not recorded, and no much larger clone is one base off.

The CDR3 sequence holds 15 residues, the cysteine and phenylalanine included. CDR3 DNA only is kept here, 45 bases in frame from base 1. The germline V gene (reference sequence) sets CDR1 to MNHEY and CDR2 to SMNVEV. V trim: 6 bases; J trim: 2 bases; unmatched bases: 7. Rearrangement joined TRBV27 to TRBJ2-5; TRBD1 matches 9 bases in the middle. Specimen: peripheral blood. The sequence was obtained from a man in his 70s with acute or convalescent COVID-19. In nucleotides, the sequence is TGTGCCAGCAGAACACAGGGGGCCGGGCAAGAGACCCAGTACTTC. Its translation reads: CASRTQGAGQETQYF.